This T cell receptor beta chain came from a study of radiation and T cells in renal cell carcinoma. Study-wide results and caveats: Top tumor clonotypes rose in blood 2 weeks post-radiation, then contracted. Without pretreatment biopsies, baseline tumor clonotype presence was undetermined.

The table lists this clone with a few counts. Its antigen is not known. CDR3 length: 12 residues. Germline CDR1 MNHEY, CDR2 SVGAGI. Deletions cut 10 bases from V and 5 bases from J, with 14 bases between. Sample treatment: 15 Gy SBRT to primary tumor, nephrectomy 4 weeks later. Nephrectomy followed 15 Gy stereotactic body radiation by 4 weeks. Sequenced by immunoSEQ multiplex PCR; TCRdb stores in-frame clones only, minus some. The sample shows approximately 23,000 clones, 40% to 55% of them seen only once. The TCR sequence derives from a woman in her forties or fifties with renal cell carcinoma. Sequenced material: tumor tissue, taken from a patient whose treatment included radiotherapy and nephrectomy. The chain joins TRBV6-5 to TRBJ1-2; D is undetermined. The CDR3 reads CATHVLGYGYTF. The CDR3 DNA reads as TGTGCCACACATGTACTTGGGTATGGCTACACCTTC.